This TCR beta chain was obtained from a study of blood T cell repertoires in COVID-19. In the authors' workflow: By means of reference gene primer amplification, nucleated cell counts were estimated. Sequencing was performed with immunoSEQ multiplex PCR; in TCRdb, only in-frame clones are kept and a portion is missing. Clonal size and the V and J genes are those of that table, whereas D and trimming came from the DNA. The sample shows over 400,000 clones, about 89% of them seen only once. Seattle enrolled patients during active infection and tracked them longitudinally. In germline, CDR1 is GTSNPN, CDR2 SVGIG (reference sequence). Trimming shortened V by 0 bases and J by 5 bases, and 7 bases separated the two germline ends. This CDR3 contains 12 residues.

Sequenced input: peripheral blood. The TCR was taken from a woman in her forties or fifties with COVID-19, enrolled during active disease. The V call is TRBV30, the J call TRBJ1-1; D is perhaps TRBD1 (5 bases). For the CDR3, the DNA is TGTGCCTGGAGTGTACGACAGACTGAAGCTTTCTTT. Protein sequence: CAWSVRQTEAFF.